This record covers a single T cell receptor beta chain. Each CDR3 protein gets one entry after TCRdb re-called the 5' RACE reads with MiXCR. The repertoire consists of about 40,000 distinct CDR3 sequences, with approximately 23% occurring once and the leading ten covering about 4.5%. There are 15 residues in the CDR3. The junction had 1 base not matched to a gene; V was cut back by 4 bases and J by 0 bases. Germline CDR1 reads MGHRA; CDR2 reads YSYEKL. Cells sorted as Tregs were CD4+, CD25+ and CD127-/low. This rearrangement joins TRBV4-1 to TRBJ1-1, with 11 bases matching TRBD1. This receptor was taken from a female donor with breast cancer. Sequencing used Tregs sorted from a lymph node. CDR3: CASSLDRGLNTEAFF. CDR3 nucleotides: TGCGCCAGCAGCCTGGACAGGGGGCTGAACACTGAAGCTTTCTTT.